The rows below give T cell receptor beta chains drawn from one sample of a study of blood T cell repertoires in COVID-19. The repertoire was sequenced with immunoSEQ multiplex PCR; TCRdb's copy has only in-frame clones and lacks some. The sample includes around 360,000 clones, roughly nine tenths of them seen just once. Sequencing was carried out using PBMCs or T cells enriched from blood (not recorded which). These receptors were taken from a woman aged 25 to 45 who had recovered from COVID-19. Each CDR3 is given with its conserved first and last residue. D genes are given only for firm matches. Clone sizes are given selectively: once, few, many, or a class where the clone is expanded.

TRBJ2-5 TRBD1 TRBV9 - CASSVRDRGPETQYF TGTGCCAGCAGCGTACGGGACAGGGGGCCGGAGACCCAGTACTTC
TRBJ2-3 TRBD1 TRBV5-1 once CASSLAGQSTDTQYF TGCGCCAGCAGCTTGGCGGGACAGAGCACAGATACGCAGTATTTT
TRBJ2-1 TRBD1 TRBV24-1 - CATSDAGQGVGNEQFF TGTGCCACCAGTGATGCTGGACAGGGGGTAGGAAATGAGCAGTTCTTC
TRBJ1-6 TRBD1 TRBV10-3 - CAISRDREDSPLHF TGTGCCATCAGTAGGGACAGGGAAGATTCACCCCTCCACTTT
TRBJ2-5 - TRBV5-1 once CASSRGGMEGETQYF TGCGCCAGCAGCCGGGGAGGCATGGAGGGAGAGACCCAGTACTTC
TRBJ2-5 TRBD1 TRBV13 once CASSLRDREETQYF TGTGCCAGCAGCCTCCGGGACAGGGAAGAGACCCAGTACTTC
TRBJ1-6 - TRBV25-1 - CASSEYPPSSPLHF TGTGCCAGCAGTGAATATCCCCCTAGTTCACCCCTCCACTTT
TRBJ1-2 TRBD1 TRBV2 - CASRAGTGGQGYTF TGTGCCAGCAGGGCCGGGACAGGGGGCCAAGGCTACACCTTC
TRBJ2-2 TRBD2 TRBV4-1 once CASSELAGAPNTGELFF TGCGCCAGCAGCGAACTAGCGGGGGCCCCGAACACCGGGGAGCTGTTTTTT
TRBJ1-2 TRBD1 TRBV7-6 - CASSATGVDGYTF TGTGCCAGCAGCGCCACAGGGGTGGACGGCTACACCTTC
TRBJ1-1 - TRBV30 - CAWSVADTEAFF TGTGCCTGGAGTGTGGCAGACACTGAAGCTTTCTTT